The clone carrying this T cell receptor beta chain was counted ten times or more. The antigen remains unidentified. RNA transcripts were the template for amplifying TCR beta CDR3 regions. HTBI primers drove first-round RT-PCR of the TCR CDR3. TCRdb called the multiplex PCR reads again in MiXCR, with one record for every CDR3 protein. The sample consists of fewer than 300,000 distinct CDR3 sequences, 20% to 30% of them appearing once. V was pared by 5 bases and J by 2 bases, with 19 bases between. Germline CDR1 is SGHAT and CDR2 is FQNNGV. There are 16 residues in the CDR3. The sample originates from a study of T cells in Graves' hyperthyroidism and ophthalmopathy. Study results and limitations: By a 13 V-J model, ophthalmopathy was set apart from stable hyperthyroidism. Most clonotypes that expanded in the thyroid above 0.001 also showed up in blood.

Clinical symptoms, serum thyroxine, TRAb, thyroid ultrasound and orbital computed tomography informed diagnoses. The blood specimen was taken at initial hyperthyroidism diagnosis, before any ophthalmopathy symptoms. This clonotype originated in a man aged 40-55 years with Graves' hyperthyroidism that later progressed to Graves' ophthalmopathy. V and J are TRBV11-2 and TRBJ2-7, with D maybe TRBD1 (8 bases). Sequenced material: blood. The CDR3 region is CASSPRGWDRPYEQYF. In nucleotides, the CDR3 is TGTGCCAGCAGCCCGCGGGGGTGGGACAGGCCCTACGAGCAGTACTTC.